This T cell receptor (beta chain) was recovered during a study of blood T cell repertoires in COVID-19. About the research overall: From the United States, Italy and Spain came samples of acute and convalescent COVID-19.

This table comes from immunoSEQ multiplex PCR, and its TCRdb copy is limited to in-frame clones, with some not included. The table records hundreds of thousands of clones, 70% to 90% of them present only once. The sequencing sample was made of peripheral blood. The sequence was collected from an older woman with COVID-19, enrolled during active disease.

The CDR3 is CASTLSGAKNIQYF. The DNA of the CDR3 is TGTGCCAGCACCCTTTCGGGGGCCAAAAACATTCAGTACTTC. The chain links TRBV11-3 to TRBJ2-4, with D maybe TRBD2 (5 bases). In germline, CDR1 is SGHNT, CDR2 YENEEA. V dropped 7 bases and J dropped 1 base, with 11 bases sitting between them. This CDR3 region has 14 residues.